This record covers a single TCR beta chain. Its antigen target is currently unknown. No much larger clonotype is one base removed from it; base qualities were not supplied. Receptor libraries were prepared by the immunoSEQ multiplex PCR assay. For the multiplex PCR, a mixture combining 60 forward primers for TCR Vbeta segments and 13 reverse primers for TCR Jbeta segments was used. Amplification of the CDR3 region of rearranged TCR beta genes was performed with a multiplex PCR assay on genomic DNA. Amplified TCR beta libraries were sequenced as 87-base-pair reads on the Illumina HiSeq System. From the authors' description of their analysis: A later analysis tallied roughly 76 million unique TCR beta chains across the 660 or so repertoires, and approximately 12 million of those chains were shared by two or more donors. A nearest-neighbor algorithm error-corrected the raw reads and collapsed the reads into unique sequences, merging closely related sequences to remove PCR and sequencing errors. Alignment of CDR3 sequences to IMGT reference sequences was used to assign V, D and J gene segments. Each retained sequence needed at least a six-nucleotide match to both a V gene segment and a J gene segment. A rearrangement counted as productive if the CDR3 had no stop codons and remained in frame with V and J, and every other rearrangement counted as non-productive. Following IMGT convention, CDR3 was defined as the stretch from the second conserved V-encoded cysteine up to the conserved J-encoded phenylalanine. In an earlier analysis of more than 550 of the donors, sequences lacking an unambiguous match to a single V gene segment were excluded. In an earlier analysis of approximately 590 of the donors, a V segment was called functional when productive rearrangements were above 56.7%, and segregating when the standard deviation between donors exceeded 5%. To diagnose cytomegalovirus status from the catalog of TCR beta chain sequences, a statistical classification framework was built. In a later analysis, V and J genes were assigned by comparing TCR nucleotide sequences against IMGT/GENE-DB human TR gene sequences. Using the TCRdist pipeline, a later analysis assigned CDR3 sequences along with most-parsimonious VDJ recombination scenarios. In a later analysis, every TCR beta chain was defined by the combination of its CDR3 amino acid sequence and its V-gene family, and reads without a unique V-gene family were dropped. A later analysis removed nearly 600 highly shared, low-generation-probability nucleotide sequences to deal with suspected cross-contamination and a sequencing artifact. In a later analysis, a clonal expansion index for each public chain was calculated from normalized within-repertoire ranks of inferred template counts. Generation probabilities in a later analysis came from a VDJ recombination model fitted to out-of-frame rearrangements, and those results were checked against IGoR. In a later analysis, TCR-TCR, TCR-HLA and TCR-CMV co-occurrence was scored with hypergeometric tests, and a repertoire-size bias correction was applied to TCR pairs. A later analysis estimated false discovery rates by permuting HLA or CMV assignments 20 times. In a later analysis, co-occurring TCRs were grouped using DBSCAN, with TCRdist sequence similarity added in when clustering inside HLA-allele-positive subsets. Repertoires with fewer than 30,000 or more than 120,000 public chains, plus five repertoires with anomalous nucleotide sharing, were excluded from co-occurrence clustering. Entries here come from immuneACCESS through TCRdb and include only in-frame sequences with V and J called. Some clones fail to appear in such tables; in the studies checked, an unresolved V gene covers under half of the shortfall, and the cause of the remainder is unknown. V and J calls and clone size come straight from that table; D and trimming were deduced from the DNA. The sample profile shows some 130,000 clones; roughly three quarters of them were found once. The top ten hold around 3.1% of the sample.

The germline V and J ends show losses of 1 base and 5 bases respectively, and no gene match explains 6 bases of the junction. Taken from cysteine to phenylalanine, the CDR3 has 16 residues. Just CDR3 DNA is preserved here, 48 bases in frame from base 1. CDR1 is given as SGHAT and CDR2 as FQNNGV, both from the germline V gene. In total, about 650 healthy bone marrow donors made up the cohort. At the time of sampling, every cohort member was nominally healthy, though immune exposures that went unrecorded were likely present. The donor was CMV seronegative and belonged to the group of under 400 seronegative cohort members. A peripheral blood sample was provided by each donor, and peripheral blood mononuclear cells were used for TCR beta sequencing. Genomic DNA was extracted from the blood cell samples with the Qiagen DNeasy Blood Extraction Kit. This specimen belongs to a study of cytomegalovirus exposure and HLA in healthy donors (dated by TCRdb to about 2017). Broadly, across the study: According to an earlier analysis of several hundred of the donors, about 179 million T cells yielded some 110 million unique TCR beta sequences and 276 Gb of sequence data. An early release covering 500 to 750 HLA-typed donors comprised about 300 gigabases of sequencing data and 65 million to 100 million unique TCR sequences. The genetic ancestry cluster associated with self-reported Caucasian donors included about 81% of the 398 genotyped donors. The study aimed to test whether cataloging public T cell receptors could reveal signatures of past pathogen exposure. The study used immunosequencing to profile the T cell repertoires of 600 to 850 subjects and linked those repertoires to cytomegalovirus serostatus. In addition to the first cohort of 666 subjects, a separate validation cohort of 130 or so different subjects was used. To predict cytomegalovirus infection status, the study brought together high-throughput TCR immunosequencing, statistical association of individual TCRs with disease status, and machine learning. A later analysis re-analyzed previously published TCR beta repertoires from roughly 630 donors and added high-resolution HLA genotyping to study TCR occurrence patterns. In the later analysis, no new phenotypic data were used to find candidate immune exposures; instead, reliance was placed on TCR beta sequences and their occurrence across donors. To decide whether each TCR beta V gene segment behaved as functional or pseudogenic, an earlier analysis of some 600 of the donors relied on high-throughput TCR beta sequencing. Donor age, sex, ethnicity and CMV serostatus were collected together with the repertoire data. In a later genetic analysis, genome-wide SNP genotypes for about 55% of the roughly 700 donors were used, and that subset was treated as a discovery cohort. All discovery cohort repertoires had been generated on a single sequencing platform. HLA typing covered class I and class II loci at four-digit resolution. The number of typed donors differed by locus: about 629-630 for A, B, C, DRB1 and DQB1; approximately 520 for DQA1; around 580 for DPA1; and about 470 for DPB1. A handful of DR-DQ haplotypes were handled as single units for association and clustering because linkage in the cohort was strong. Among around 400 genotyped donors of the cohort, an average of roughly 230,000 unique TCR beta nucleotide sequences was sequenced per donor, of which about 19% were non-productive.

Summary of the overall study and its limitations: A cluster of highly shared sequence variants was judged likely to be a technical artifact of the sequencing pipeline. An earlier analysis of around 540 of the donors showed that most TCR beta V segments appeared in productive rearrangements either about 90% or about 30% of the time, which broadly matched IMGT annotations. In a later analysis, several top co-occurrence clusters were reported to appear linked to parvovirus B19, influenza, CMV and Epstein-Barr virus. At a false discovery rate of 0.05, a later analysis linked 16,000 or so TCR beta sequences to specific HLA alleles. It was suggested by the authors that the approach could potentially be generalized to other disease states and immunological phenotypes. The study listed 164 TCR beta chains as associated with cytomegalovirus. V-gene and J-gene trimming of TCR beta chains was associated with a missense DCLRE1C variant in a later genetic analysis, and the association was replicated in an independent cohort. A later analysis found that HLA-associated TCR beta chains were more clonally expanded and had lower generation probabilities than equally common non-associated chains. Most TCR sequences were observed very rarely across donors, whereas some public TCRs were present in many individuals. Roughly uniform sequencing depth across donors was assumed in presence/absence analyses, although this assumption may not hold. Correlated functional status among segregating V segments might be attributable to linkage disequilibrium, but an unknown experimental factor could not be ruled out. A few of the identified cytomegalovirus-associated TCR beta chains were confirmed in vitro to be specific for cytomegalovirus antigens. According to a later analysis, most CMV-associated TCR beta chains appeared to be HLA-restricted, and the HLA associations seemed to be driven largely by CMV exposure. A further reported finding was that TCR beta sequences accurately predicted the HLA-A and HLA-B alleles for most subjects in the first cohort. The earlier analysis of approximately 590 of the donors excluded approximately 15 rarely observed V segments, including chromosome 9 orphons, because counts were too low. The only immune exposure information available for the cohort was CMV serostatus. The classifier was reported to diagnose cytomegalovirus status with high specificity and sensitivity in both the original cohort and the validation cohort. Compared with the 666-donor mean, donors in an Asian-associated ancestry cluster had fewer N-insertions in productive TCRs, according to a later genetic analysis. Strong co-occurrence of HLA alleles, especially DR and DQ, made assigning TCR associations to individual alleles difficult. Because some donors lacked HLA typing at each locus, the association tests relied only on the typed subset. Some IMGT-functional V segments, including TRBV6-2 and TRBV6-3, could not be distinguished by the 87-base-pair reads and were therefore excluded. A later analysis found that TCR association rates varied across HLA loci, with DRB1 alleles showing the most associated TCRs and HLA-C alleles the fewest. Only TCR beta chains were sequenced in this cohort, and the absence of alpha or paired-chain data limited detectable features.

The sequenced sample consisted of PBMCs. This TCR was sampled from a man aged 35 to 55 in good health and CMV-seronegative. The chain is encoded by TRBV11-2 joined to TRBJ2-5, and TRBD2 matches 11 of the central bases. CDR3 sequence: CASSLGLAGGRETQYF. The bases are TGTGCCAGCAGCTTAGGGCTAGCGGGAGGTCGGGAGACCCAGTACTTC.